This paragraph covers one TCR beta chain sequence. The antigen is undetermined. With V trimmed by 1 base and J by 9 bases, 11 bases remained unmatched. CDR1 and CDR2 from the germline V gene are LNHNV and YYDKDF (reference sequence). The CDR3 contains 15 residues. These data are taken from a study of T cell repertoires in cytomegalovirus infection. Study overall: Public TCR beta signature analysis indicated the presence of both CMV infection and matching HLA type. The study, taken as a whole, reports: CMV carriers with the relevant HLA were identified by cumulative public TCR beta family frequency. The ex vivo response was dominated by HLA-C-restricted CMV-specific TCR beta clonotypes.

Each CDR3 protein gets one entry after TCRdb re-called the reads with MiXCR. The sample has approximately 550,000 distinct CDR3 sequences; 16% are singletons. The genes are TRBV15 and TRBJ2-5; 7 bases line up with TRBD1. This clonotype was obtained from a human donor in good health (CMV status not recorded). Some clones in this sample may be carry-over from other donors' samples. The sequencing sample was made of CD8+ T cells from PBMCs. CDR3 nucleotides: TGTGCCACCAGCAGAGGCCGGGACAGTCGCAGGGCCCAGTACTTC. Residues: CATSRGRDSRRAQYF.